Presented here are 8 T cell receptor beta chains from one specimen sequenced in a study of CD8+ T cells in alopecia areata. Extracted RNA was reverse transcribed into cDNA, the sequencing template. Measured with immunoSEQ multiplex PCR; TCRdb has only the in-frame clones, and not every one. Found here are more than 200,000 clones, roughly two thirds of them singletons; the top ten hold 1% to 1.5%. The sequencing here drew on CD4+ T cells sorted from blood, taken at week 0. The receptors originated from a human donor with alopecia areata.

The table lists this clone with a few counts. CDR3 bases: TGTGCCTGGGGTGACTACGAGCAGTACTTC. This gives the protein CAWGDYEQYF. The chain uses TRBV30 and TRBJ2-7, with D unresolved. V was cut by 5 bases and J by 3 bases, with 5 bases left in between. The CDR3 is made up of 10 amino acids. From germline, CDR1 is GTSNPN and CDR2 SVGIG (reference sequence).

The genes are TRBV19 and TRBJ2-2, with D tentatively TRBD2 (6 bases). Germline V gene data show CDR1 as LNHDA and CDR2 as SQIVND (reference sequence). The CDR3 is made up of 14 amino acids. Trimming shortened V by 7 bases and J by 3 bases, and 12 bases separated the two germline ends. The CDR3 bases are TGTGCCAGTACGAATCGGGACTACACCGGGGAGCTGTTTTTT. Amino acids: CASTNRDYTGELFF.

This rearrangement joins TRBV29-1 to TRBJ1-2; D ambiguous. Germline V gives CDR1 SQVTM, CDR2 ANQGSEA. This CDR3 comprises 13 residues. The V and J ends lost 3 bases and 7 bases respectively, with 15 bases between them. Here the CDR3 reads CSVDQPGVGGYTF. The CDR3, as DNA: TGCAGCGTTGATCAACCGGGCGTAGGTGGCTACACCTTC.

This clone was picked up a small number of times. J is TRBJ2-1 and V is TRBV5-6, with D perhaps TRBD1 or TRBD2 (5 bases each). Per the germline V gene, CDR1 is SGHDT and CDR2 is YYEEEE. The CDR3 runs 14 residues. V lost 1 base and J lost 3, with 8 bases in between. CDR3 coding DNA: TGTGCCAGCAGCTTGCCGGGGCGCTACAATGAGCAGTTCTTC. Its protein is CASSLPGRYNEQFF.

The rearrangement links TRBV25-1 to TRBJ2-3; 8 nucleotides match TRBD1. CDR1 is MGHDK, CDR2 SYGVNS, per germline. After removal of 4 bases from V and 4 bases from J, the junction contained 7 bases not matched to a gene. This CDR3 has 15 amino acids. In nucleotides, the CDR3 is TGTGCCAGCAGTGCCCTGGACAGGGCGGCAGATACGCAGTATTTT. This codes for CASSALDRAADTQYF.

In its sample, this clone was seen once. The chain couples TRBV5-1 to TRBJ1-2, with D maybe TRBD1 (5 bases). CDR1 SGHRS and CDR2 YFSETQ come from the germline V gene. V lost 5 bases to trimming and J lost 4 bases, with 21 bases between them. This CDR3 has 16 residues. The CDR3 region has the DNA TGCGCCAGCAGTTTCGTACCGGGACGGAACGTCTATGGCTACACCTTC. It codes for CASSFVPGRNVYGYTF.

This sequence joins TRBV30 and TRBJ2-6; D unclear. V was shortened by 0 bases and J by 0 bases, with 6 bases between the two germline ends. CDR1 GTSNPN and CDR2 SVGIG come from the germline V gene (reference sequence). CDR3 length: 15 residues. The CDR3 region has the DNA TGTGCCTGGAGTGTCATGCCCTCTGGGGCCAACGTCCTGACTTTC. This sequence encodes CAWSVMPSGANVLTF.

The chain has TRBV19 and TRBJ1-2; 7 nucleotides match TRBD1. Looked up from germline, CDR1 is LNHDA and CDR2 is SQIVND (reference sequence). The CDR3 sequence is 13 residues long. With 3 bases clipped from V and 5 bases from J, the junction kept 3 bases outside the gene matches. The CDR3 sequence is CASSIGTEYGYTF. The CDR3 bases are TGTGCCAGTAGTATTGGGACAGAATATGGCTACACCTTC. The whole variable domain, remainder taken from reference TRBV19 and TRBJ1-2, is DGGITQSPKYLFRKEGQNVTLSCEQNLNHDAMYWYRQDPGQGLRLIYYSQIVNDFQKGDIAEGYSVSREKKESFPLTVTSAQKNPTAFYLCASSIGTEYGYTFGSGTRLTVV.